This TCR beta chain was observed in a study of T cells in Graves' hyperthyroidism and ophthalmopathy (dated by TCRdb to the late 2010s). Regarding the complete study: Peripheral blood samples were taken at the time of initial diagnosis, prior to any treatment. Thyroid tissue and blood T-cell repertoires from about six Graves' hyperthyroidism patients were also compared in the study. For training and testing, the 95 to 100 patients in the discovery cohort were randomly divided in a 7:3 ratio. An independent validation cohort of under 20 hyperthyroidism patients and more than 15 patients who later progressed to ophthalmopathy tested prospective prediction of ophthalmopathy. A discovery cohort of about 95 patients, about 40 with Graves' ophthalmopathy and 55 to 60 with stable Graves' hyperthyroidism, was used to find distinguishing TCR V-J signatures. TCR Vbeta CDR3 sequencing of around 130 peripheral blood samples (under 45 ophthalmopathy, 75 to 85 hyperthyroidism and approximately 17 progressor patients) is reported in the paper. Once sampling was done, hyperthyroidism patients were given methimazole at a starting dose of 30 mg daily, whereas ophthalmopathy patients were given high-dose intravenous methylprednisolone.

The CDR3 has 17 amino acids, counting the end cysteine and phenylalanine. Kept here is only the CDR3 DNA, which spans 51 bases and is read in frame from base 1. Trimming accounts for 0 bases at V and 4 bases at J, while the number of junction bases matched to no gene is 5. From a lookup of the germline V gene, CDR1 and CDR2 are SGHTA and FQGNSA. Results and caveats for the whole study, not just this receptor: In cross-validation, a model built on a 13 V-J signature told ophthalmopathy apart from stable hyperthyroidism with roughly 87% sensitivity and roughly 81% specificity, and in testing the same model reached 80%/75%. In validation, the model predicted progression to ophthalmopathy with around 71% sensitivity and approximately 78% specificity, a median of approximately 6.7 months before onset. Most expanded thyroid clonotypes (frequency above 0.001) were also detected in blood, a finding suggesting that blood repertoires may reflect thyroid immune responses. Sample size was not statistically predetermined, and blinding of investigators to group allocation was not performed.

The table lists this clonotype with many counts. The antigen it recognizes is unknown. There are no base qualities to consult, and no much larger clone falls within one base. TCR beta CDR3 regions were amplified from RNA transcripts. A first-round RT-PCR of the TCR CDR3 used the HTBI primer set with the Qiagen OneStep RT-PCR kit. A second multiplex PCR round built the libraries, followed by size selection and purification. Paired-end sequencing of the libraries was performed with 100 bp reads on an Illumina HiSeq2000. The paper's processing steps were these. Raw data were processed with SOAPnuke, discarding reads with adapters, uncalled bases, mean Phred below 15, or no exact constant-primer or identifier match. High-quality paired reads were merged using COPE v1.2.5, and each unique nucleotide sequence was defined as a clonotype. MiTCR v1.1 was used to align the clonotypes against IMGT TRBV, TRBD and TRBJ reference segments. The analysis included only V-J combinations with a frequency above 0.0001, which together covered 98% to 99.2% of the repertoires. The TCS score was defined as the ratio of F50 (clonal expansion) to E x V (chaos), calculated using BLOSUM62-based TCRdist between CDR3 peptides within each V-J. Welch's t-statistics and random forest reduced roughly 540 V-J features to 10 to 15, which were used in a naive Bayes classifier (R e1071). In-frame beta chains were kept once TCRdb had trimmed the public reads at Q25 with fastp and called clones with MiXCR. Under each unique CDR3 protein, matching rows form one entry showing the most common genes and DNA. The V and J calls shown here were made by TCRdb, not taken from the authors' results. The sample contains nearly 600,000 distinct CDR3 sequences, 11% to 15% of them found a single time. 5.8% of the sample lies in the top ten.

Hyperthyroidism patients were aged 18 to 65 years and newly diagnosed, with disease duration of less than 2 months. Exclusion was applied to patients with uncontrolled infections, other autoimmune diseases, pregnancy or lactation. Diagnoses were established on the basis of clinical symptoms, serum thyroxine and TRAb, thyroid ultrasound, and orbital computed tomography. For progressor patients, blood was drawn at the first diagnosis of hyperthyroidism, before any ophthalmopathy symptoms had appeared. Ficoll-Paque density gradient centrifugation was used to isolate PBMCs from about 10 ml of fresh peripheral blood. Progressor patients were initially diagnosed with Graves' hyperthyroidism and developed ophthalmopathy during follow-up. Total RNA was extracted using Trizol reagent, and RNA quality was assessed on an Agilent 2100 Bioanalyzer.

This sequence uses TRBV7-2 and TRBJ2-3, and TRBD2 aligns with 12 junction nucleotides. Sequenced: blood. The clonotype was recovered from a woman aged 25 to 39 with Graves' hyperthyroidism that later progressed to Graves' ophthalmopathy. Read as DNA, the sequence is TGTGCCAGCAGCTTAGCCCTAGCGGGAGGGCGTGCAGATACGCAGTATTTT. This sequence encodes CASSLALAGGRADTQYF.